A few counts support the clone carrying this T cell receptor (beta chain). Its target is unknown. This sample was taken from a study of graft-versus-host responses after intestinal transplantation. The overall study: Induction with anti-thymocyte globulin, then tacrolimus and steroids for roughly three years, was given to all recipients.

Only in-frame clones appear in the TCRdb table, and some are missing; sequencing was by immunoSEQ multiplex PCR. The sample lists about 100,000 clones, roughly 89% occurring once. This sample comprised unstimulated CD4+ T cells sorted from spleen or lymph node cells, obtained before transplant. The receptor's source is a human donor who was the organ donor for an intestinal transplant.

CDR3 protein: CASSFEGAGNTIYF. As DNA, the CDR3 is TGTGCCAGCAGCTTTGAGGGGGCTGGAAACACCATATATTTT. V gene TRBV11-2 combines with J gene TRBJ1-3, with a possible D match to TRBD1 (6 bases). Trimming pared 3 bases from V and 2 bases from J, leaving 8 bases between. CDR3 length equals 14 residues. Germline V gene data show CDR1 as SGHAT and CDR2 as FQNNGV.